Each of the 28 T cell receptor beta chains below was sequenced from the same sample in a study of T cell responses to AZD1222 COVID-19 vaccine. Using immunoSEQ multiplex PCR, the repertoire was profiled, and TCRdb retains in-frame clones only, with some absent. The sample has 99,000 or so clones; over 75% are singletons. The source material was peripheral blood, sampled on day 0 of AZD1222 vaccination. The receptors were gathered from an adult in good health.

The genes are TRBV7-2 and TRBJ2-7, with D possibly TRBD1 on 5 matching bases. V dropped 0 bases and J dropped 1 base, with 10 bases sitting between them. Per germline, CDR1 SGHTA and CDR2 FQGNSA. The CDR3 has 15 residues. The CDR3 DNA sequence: TGTGCCAGCAGCTTAGCACTAAGGGGTTCCTACGAGCAGTACTTC. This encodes CASSLALRGSYEQYF.

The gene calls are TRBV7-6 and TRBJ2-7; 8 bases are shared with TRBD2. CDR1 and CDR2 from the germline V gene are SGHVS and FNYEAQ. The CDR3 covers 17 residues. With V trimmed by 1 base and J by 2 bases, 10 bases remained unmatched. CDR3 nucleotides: TGTGCCAGCAGCTTAGGTTGGGCGGGACTAGTTCCCTACGAGCAGTACTTC. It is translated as CASSLGWAGLVPYEQYF.

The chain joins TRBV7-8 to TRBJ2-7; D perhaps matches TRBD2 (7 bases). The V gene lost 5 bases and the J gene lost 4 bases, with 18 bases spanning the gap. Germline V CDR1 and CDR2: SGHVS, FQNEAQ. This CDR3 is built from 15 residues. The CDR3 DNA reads TGTGCCAGCAGCCTTGATCAGGGGAGGGGTTACGAGCAGTACTTC. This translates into CASSLDQGRGYEQYF.

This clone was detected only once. CDR3 in amino acids: CASRGTGAGANVLTF. The DNA of the CDR3 is TGTGCCAGCAGGGGGACAGGGGCTGGGGCCAACGTCCTGACTTTC. The V and J genes are TRBV25-1 and TRBJ2-6, with 10 bases lining up with TRBD1. The CDR3 runs to 15 residues. Trimming cost V 6 bases and J 2 bases; bases outside gene matches: 1. The germline gives CDR1 MGHDK, CDR2 SYGVNS.

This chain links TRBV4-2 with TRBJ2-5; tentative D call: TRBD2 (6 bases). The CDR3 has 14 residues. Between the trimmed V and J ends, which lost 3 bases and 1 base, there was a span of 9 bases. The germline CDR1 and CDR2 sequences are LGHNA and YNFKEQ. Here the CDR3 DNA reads TGTGCCAGCAGCCAGGGGCGGGGCCAAGAGACCCAGTACTTC. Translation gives CASSQGRGQETQYF.

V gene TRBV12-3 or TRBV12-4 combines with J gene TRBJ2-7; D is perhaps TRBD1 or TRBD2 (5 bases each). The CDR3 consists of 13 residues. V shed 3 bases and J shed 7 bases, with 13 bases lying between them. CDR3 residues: CASSLGPRGEQYF. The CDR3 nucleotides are TGTGCCAGCAGTTTGGGACCAAGAGGGGAGCAGTACTTC.

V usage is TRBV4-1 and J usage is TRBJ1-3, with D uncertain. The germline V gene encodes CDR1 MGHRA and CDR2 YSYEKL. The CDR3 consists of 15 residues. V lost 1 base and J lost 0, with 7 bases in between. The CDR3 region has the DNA TGCGCCAGCAGCCAAGTCAGATCCTCTGGAAACACCATATATTTT. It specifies CASSQVRSSGNTIYF.

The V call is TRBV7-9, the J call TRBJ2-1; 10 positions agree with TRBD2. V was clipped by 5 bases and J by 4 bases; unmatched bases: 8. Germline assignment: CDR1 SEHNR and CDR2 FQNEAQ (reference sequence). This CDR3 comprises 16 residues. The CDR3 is CASSATSGVPYNEQFF. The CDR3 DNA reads TGTGCCAGCAGCGCAACTAGCGGGGTACCTTACAATGAGCAGTTCTTC.

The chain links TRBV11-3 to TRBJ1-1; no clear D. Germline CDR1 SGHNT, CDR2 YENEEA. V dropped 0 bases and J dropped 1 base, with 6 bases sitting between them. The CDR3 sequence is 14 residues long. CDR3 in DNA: TGTGCCAGCAGCTTAGATCGAGGGAACACTGAAGCTTTCTTT. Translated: CASSLDRGNTEAFF.

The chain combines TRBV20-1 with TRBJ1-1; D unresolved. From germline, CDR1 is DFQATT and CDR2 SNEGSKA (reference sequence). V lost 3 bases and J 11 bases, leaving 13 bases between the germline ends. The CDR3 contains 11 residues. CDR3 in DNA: TGCAGTGCTAGGTGGAGGACGGCGGCTTTCTTT. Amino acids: CSARWRTAAFF.

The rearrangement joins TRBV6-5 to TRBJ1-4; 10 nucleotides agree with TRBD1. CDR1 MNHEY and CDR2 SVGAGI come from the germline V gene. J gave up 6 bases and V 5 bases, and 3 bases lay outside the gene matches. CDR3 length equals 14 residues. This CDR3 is CASSTGTGDEKLFF. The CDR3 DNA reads TGTGCCAGCAGTACCGGGACAGGGGATGAAAAACTGTTTTTT.

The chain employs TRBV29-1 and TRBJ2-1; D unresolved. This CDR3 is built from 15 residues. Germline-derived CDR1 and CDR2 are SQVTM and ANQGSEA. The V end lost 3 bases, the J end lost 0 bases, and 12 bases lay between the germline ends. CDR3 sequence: CSVDPDLISYNEQFF. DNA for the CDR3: TGCAGCGTTGATCCTGACCTTATCTCCTACAATGAGCAGTTCTTC.

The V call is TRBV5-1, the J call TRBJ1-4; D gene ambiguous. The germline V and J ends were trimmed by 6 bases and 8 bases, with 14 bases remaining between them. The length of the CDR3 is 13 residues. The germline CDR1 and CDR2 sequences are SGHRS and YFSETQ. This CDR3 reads CASTGEAKEKLFF. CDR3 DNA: TGCGCCAGCACGGGCGAAGCGAAGGAAAAACTGTTTTTT.

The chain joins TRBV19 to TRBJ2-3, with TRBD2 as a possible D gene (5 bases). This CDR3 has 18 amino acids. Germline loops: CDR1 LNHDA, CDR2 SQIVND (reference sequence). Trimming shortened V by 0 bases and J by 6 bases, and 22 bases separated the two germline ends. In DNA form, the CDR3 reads TGTGCCAGTAGTATAGATCTATTAGGGCCCGCGGGTGGGGATACGCAGTATTTT. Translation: CASSIDLLGPAGGDTQYF.

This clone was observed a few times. The CDR3 DNA follows: TGTGCCAGCAGCTCTCCGGGACAGACAAATGAAAAACTGTTTTTT. It translates to CASSSPGQTNEKLFF. The V call is TRBV5-5, the J call TRBJ1-4; TRBD1 matches at 7 bases. Germline lookup yields CDR1 SGHKS and CDR2 YYEKEE (reference sequence). This CDR3 contains 15 residues. Trimming removed 3 bases from V and 5 bases from J; junction bases left unmatched: 7.

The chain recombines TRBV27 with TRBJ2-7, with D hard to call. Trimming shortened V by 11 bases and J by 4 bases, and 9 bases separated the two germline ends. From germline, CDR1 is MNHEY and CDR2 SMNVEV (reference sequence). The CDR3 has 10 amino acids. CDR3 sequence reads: CAAGTYEQYF. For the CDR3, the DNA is TGTGCCGCTGGAACATACGAGCAGTACTTC.

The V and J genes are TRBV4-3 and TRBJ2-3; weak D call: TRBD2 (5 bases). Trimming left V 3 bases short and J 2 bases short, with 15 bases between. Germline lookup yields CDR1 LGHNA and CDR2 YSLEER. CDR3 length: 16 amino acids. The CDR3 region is CASSHTSDSYTDTQYF. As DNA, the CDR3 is TGCGCCAGCAGCCATACCTCGGACTCATACACAGATACGCAGTATTTT.

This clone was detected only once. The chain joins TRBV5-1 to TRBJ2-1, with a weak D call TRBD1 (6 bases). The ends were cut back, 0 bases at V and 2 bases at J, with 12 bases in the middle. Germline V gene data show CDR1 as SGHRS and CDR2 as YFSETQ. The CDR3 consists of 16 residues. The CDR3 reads CASSLADSLPYNEQFF. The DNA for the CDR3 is TGCGCCAGCAGCTTGGCGGACAGCCTTCCCTACAATGAGCAGTTCTTC.

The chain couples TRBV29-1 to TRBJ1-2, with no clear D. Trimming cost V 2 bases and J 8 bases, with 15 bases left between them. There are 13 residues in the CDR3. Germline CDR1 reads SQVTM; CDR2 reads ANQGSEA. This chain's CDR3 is CSVEMDPGFGYTF. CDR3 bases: TGCAGCGTTGAAATGGACCCAGGCTTCGGCTACACCTTC.

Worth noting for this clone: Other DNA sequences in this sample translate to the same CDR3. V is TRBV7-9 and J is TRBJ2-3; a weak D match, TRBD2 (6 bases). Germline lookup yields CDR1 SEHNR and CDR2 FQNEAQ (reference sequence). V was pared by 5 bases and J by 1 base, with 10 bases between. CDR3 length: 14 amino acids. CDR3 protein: CASSRGEGTDTQYF. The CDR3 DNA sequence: TGTGCCAGCAGCCGCGGGGAGGGCACAGATACGCAGTATTTT.

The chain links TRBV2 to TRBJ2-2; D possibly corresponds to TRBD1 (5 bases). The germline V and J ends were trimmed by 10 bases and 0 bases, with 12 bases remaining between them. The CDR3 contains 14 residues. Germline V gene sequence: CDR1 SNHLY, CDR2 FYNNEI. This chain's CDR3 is CAILQGSNTGELFF. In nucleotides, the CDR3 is TGTGCCATCCTTCAGGGATCGAACACCGGGGAGCTGTTTTTT.

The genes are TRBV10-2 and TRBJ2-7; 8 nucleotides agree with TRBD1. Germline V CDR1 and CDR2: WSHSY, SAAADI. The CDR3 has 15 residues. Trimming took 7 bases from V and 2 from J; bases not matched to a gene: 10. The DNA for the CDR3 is TGCGCCAGCACTGAACCGGGGACAGGAGCCTACGAGCAGTACTTC. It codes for CASTEPGTGAYEQYF.

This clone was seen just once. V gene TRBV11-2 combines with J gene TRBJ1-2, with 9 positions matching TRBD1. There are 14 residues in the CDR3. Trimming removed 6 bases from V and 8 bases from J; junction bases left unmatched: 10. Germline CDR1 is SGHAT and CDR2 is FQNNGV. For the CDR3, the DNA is TGTGCCAGCAGGGAAACAGGGGGCAGGGCGGGCTACACCTTC. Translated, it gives CASRETGGRAGYTF.

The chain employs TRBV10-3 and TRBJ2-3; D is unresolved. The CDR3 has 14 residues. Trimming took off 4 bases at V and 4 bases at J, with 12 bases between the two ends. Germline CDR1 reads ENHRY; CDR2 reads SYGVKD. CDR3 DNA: TGTGCCATCAGTGGCCTGGGCAGCCCAGATACGCAGTATTTT. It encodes CAISGLGSPDTQYF.

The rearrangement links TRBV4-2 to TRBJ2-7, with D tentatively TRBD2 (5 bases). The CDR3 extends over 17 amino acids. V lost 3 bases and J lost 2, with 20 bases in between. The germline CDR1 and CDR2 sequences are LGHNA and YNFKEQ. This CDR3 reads CASSHRSDGAVPYEQYF. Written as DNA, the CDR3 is TGTGCCAGCAGCCACCGTAGTGATGGAGCGGTTCCCTACGAGCAGTACTTC.

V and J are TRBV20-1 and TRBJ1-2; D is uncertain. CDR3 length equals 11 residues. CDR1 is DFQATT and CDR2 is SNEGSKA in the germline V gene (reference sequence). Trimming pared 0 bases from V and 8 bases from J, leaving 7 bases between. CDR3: CSARDNRGYTF. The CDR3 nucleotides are TGCAGTGCTAGAGATAATCGGGGCTACACCTTC.

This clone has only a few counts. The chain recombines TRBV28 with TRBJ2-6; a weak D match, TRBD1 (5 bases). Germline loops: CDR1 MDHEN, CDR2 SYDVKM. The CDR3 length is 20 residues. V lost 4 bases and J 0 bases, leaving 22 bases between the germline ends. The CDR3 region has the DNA TGTGCCAGCAGTTCCCTCAGCGCTACGACAGCCCCCTCTGGGGCCAACGTCCTGACTTTC. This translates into CASSSLSATTAPSGANVLTF.

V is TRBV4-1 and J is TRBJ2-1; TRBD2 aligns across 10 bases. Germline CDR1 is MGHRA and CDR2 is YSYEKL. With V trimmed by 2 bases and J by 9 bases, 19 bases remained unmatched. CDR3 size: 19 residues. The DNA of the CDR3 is TGCGCCAGCAGCCAACCGAGGGACCAGCGGGAGGGTATGGTTAGTGAGCAGTTCTTC. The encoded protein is CASSQPRDQREGMVSEQFF.